Presented here are 14 T cell receptor beta chains from one specimen sequenced in a study of T cell responses to AZD1222 COVID-19 vaccine. Some clones are missing from TCRdb's copy, which holds only in-frame ones; the method was immunoSEQ multiplex PCR. In the table there are approximately 150,000 clones, approximately 93% of which are singletons. Here the sequenced sample was peripheral blood, taken on day 0 of AZD1222 vaccination. These receptors were taken from an adult in good health.

CDR3 in DNA: TGCGCCAGCAGCTTCGGGGTATCTAACTATGGCTACACCTTC. Its protein is CASSFGVSNYGYTF. The chain couples TRBV5-1 to TRBJ1-2; D is ambiguous. CDR1 is SGHRS, CDR2 YFSETQ, per germline. Trimming removed 2 bases from V and 0 bases from J, with 8 bases in between. The CDR3 spans 14 residues.

The chain carries TRBV7-8 and TRBJ2-7, with 7 bases lining up with TRBD1. The J segment lost 6 bases and the V segment lost 3 bases, leaving 8 bases of the junction unmatched. In germline, CDR1 is SGHVS, CDR2 FQNEAQ. CDR3 length: 14 residues. The CDR3 protein is CASSFRTGQGEQYF. The CDR3 DNA reads TGTGCCAGCAGCTTCAGGACAGGTCAAGGCGAGCAGTACTTC. The whole variable domain, remainder taken from reference TRBV7-8 and TRBJ2-7, is GAGVSQSPRYKVAKRGQDVALRCDPISGHVSLFWYQQALGQGPEFLTYFQNEAQLDKSGLPSDRFFAERPEGSVSTLKIQRTQQEDSAVYLCASSFRTGQGEQYFGPGTRLTVT.

The V and J genes are TRBV27 and TRBJ1-2; 8 bases agree with TRBD1. Germline trimming cut 5 bases from V and 3 bases from J; bases unmatched to any gene: 8. The CDR3 is 15 residues long. Germline V gives CDR1 MNHEY, CDR2 SMNVEV (reference sequence). The CDR3 sequence is CASSTRDRRHYGYTF. CDR3 DNA: TGTGCCAGCAGTACTCGGGACAGGCGACACTATGGCTACACCTTC.

The chain uses TRBV10-3 and TRBJ2-1; D is possibly TRBD1 (6 bases). CDR3 length: 15 amino acids. In germline, CDR1 is ENHRY, CDR2 SYGVKD. V shed 3 bases and J shed 1 base, with 10 bases lying between them. Written as DNA, the CDR3 is TGTGCCATCAGTGACAGGGGAGAATCCTACAATGAGCAGTTCTTC. This encodes CAISDRGESYNEQFF.

This clone was detected once. The V and J genes are TRBV5-1 and TRBJ1-1; unclear D gene. The ends were cut back, 8 bases at V and 1 base at J, with 9 bases in the middle. Germline V CDR1 and CDR2: SGHRS, YFSETQ. CDR3 length: 12 residues. The CDR3 sequence: CASGDWNTEAFF. The CDR3 DNA follows: TGCGCCAGTGGGGATTGGAACACTGAAGCTTTCTTT.

The rearrangement joins TRBV7-3 to TRBJ1-1; 7 bases agree with TRBD1. The CDR3 spans 17 residues. Unmatched junction bases numbered 9, after V lost 2 bases and J lost 0 bases. Looked up from germline, CDR1 is SGHTA and CDR2 is FQGTGA. CDR3 residues: CASSLAGGRVMNTEAFF. CDR3 coding DNA: TGTGCCAGCAGCTTAGCAGGGGGAAGGGTGATGAACACTGAAGCTTTCTTT. The whole variable domain, remainder taken from reference TRBV7-3 and TRBJ1-1, is GAGVSQTPSNKVTEKGKYVELRCDPISGHTALYWYRQSLGQGPEFLIYFQGTGAADDSGLPNDRFFAVRPEGSVSTLKIQRTERGDSAVYLCASSLAGGRVMNTEAFFGQGTRLTVV.

This clone was recorded once. This chain uses TRBV18 with TRBJ1-5; D perhaps matches TRBD1 (5 bases). The CDR3 loop spans 16 amino acids. The germline V gene has CDR1 KGHSH and CDR2 LQKENI. The germline V and J ends were trimmed by 1 base and 6 bases, with 16 bases remaining between them. The CDR3 here is CASSPLSGRLGQPQHF. In DNA, the CDR3 is TGTGCCAGCTCACCACTCTCGGGACGCTTGGGTCAGCCCCAGCATTTT. Full variable domain (outside the CDR3, taken from reference TRBV18 and TRBJ1-5): NAGVMQNPRHLVRRRGQEARLRCSPMKGHSHVYWYRQLPEEGLKFMVYLQKENIIDESGMPKERFSAEFPKEGPSILRIQQVVRGDSAAYFCASSPLSGRLGQPQHFGDGTRLSIL.

This rearrangement joins TRBV7-2 to TRBJ2-7; TRBD2 aligns across 8 bases. V lost 9 bases, J lost 6 bases, and 10 bases stayed unmatched. The CDR3 has 13 residues. Germline values: CDR1 SGHTA, CDR2 FQGNSA. The chain's CDR3 is CASLPVAGGEQYF. The CDR3, as DNA: TGTGCCAGTCTCCCCGTGGCGGGGGGCGAGCAGTACTTC.

This rearrangement joins TRBV11-1 to TRBJ1-1, with TRBD1 matching over 10 bases. V lost 5 bases to trimming and J lost 5 bases; unmatched junction nucleotides: 8. CDR3 size: 15 residues. The germline V gene has CDR1 SGHAT and CDR2 FQDESV (reference sequence). The CDR3 protein is CASSRDRGVWTEAFF. The CDR3 DNA is TGTGCCAGCAGCCGGGACAGGGGCGTTTGGACTGAAGCTTTCTTT.

The V and J genes are TRBV7-9 and TRBJ2-5; 8 nucleotides match TRBD2. Losses at the gene ends were 2 bases for V and 3 bases for J; bases not matched to a gene: 5. Looked up from germline, CDR1 is SEHNR and CDR2 is FQNEAQ (reference sequence). This CDR3 has 15 amino acids. Written as DNA, the CDR3 is TGTGCCAGCAGCTTACAACCCGGGAGGGAAGAGACCCAGTACTTC. It yields the protein CASSLQPGREETQYF.

The chain is built from TRBV12-3 or TRBV12-4 and TRBJ2-2, with D maybe TRBD2 (5 bases). Trimming stripped 7 bases from V and 6 bases from J, with 9 bases between. This CDR3 comprises 12 residues. The CDR3 DNA is TGTGCCAGCACCGAGGGTGCCGGGGAGCTGTTTTTT. This gives the protein CASTEGAGELFF.

The chain combines TRBV19 with TRBJ2-3; a possible D gene is TRBD2 (7 bases). This CDR3 is built from 15 residues. Germline values: CDR1 LNHDA, CDR2 SQIVND (reference sequence). V lost 4 bases and J lost 5, with 16 bases in between. Here the CDR3 DNA reads TGTGCCAGTAGTAAGGGGGGGGGCCGTGGAGATACGCAGTATTTT. As protein: CASSKGGGRGDTQYF.

CDR3 sequence reads: CASRSDRRGGYTF. DNA for the CDR3: TGTGCCAGCAGATCCGACAGGCGGGGTGGCTACACCTTC. The rearrangement joins TRBV6-5 to TRBJ1-2, with a weak D call TRBD1 (6 bases). The CDR3 contains 13 residues. V was shortened by 6 bases and J by 7 bases, with 15 bases between the two germline ends. Looked up from germline, CDR1 is MNHEY and CDR2 is SVGAGI.

The chain joins TRBV18 to TRBJ2-7, with no clear D. This CDR3 is built from 13 residues. V lost 2 bases and J 7 bases, leaving 12 bases between the germline ends. Germline values: CDR1 KGHSH, CDR2 LQKENI. CDR3 loop: CASSPGGDEEQYF. For the CDR3, the DNA is TGTGCCAGCTCACCAGGTGGCGACGAAGAGCAGTACTTC.